In its sample, the clone carrying this TCR beta chain was seen a few times. TCRdb ran MiXCR on the RT-PCR reads and lists one entry per CDR3 protein. The repertoire holds hundreds of thousands of distinct CDR3 sequences, with over 12% as singletons. V was clipped by 3 bases and J by 3 bases; unmatched bases: 5. This CDR3 comprises 14 residues. Germline V lookup: CDR1 SGHRS, CDR2 YFSETQ. This chain uses TRBV5-1 with TRBJ1-2; 7 bases line up with TRBD1. The sequenced sample consisted of memory CD4+ T cells from blood. This TCR was recovered from a female donor in good health, serving as a healthy control. The CDR3 region is CASSSQGDHYGYTF. The CDR3 coding sequence is TGCGCCAGCAGCTCCCAGGGGGACCACTATGGCTACACCTTC.